This T cell receptor beta chain was sequenced in a study of T cells in Graves' hyperthyroidism and ophthalmopathy. General study results and limits: Blood shared most expanded thyroid clonotypes above 0.001.

Trimming left V 3 bases short and J 0 bases short, with 12 bases between. CDR1 LNHDA and CDR2 SQIVND come from the germline V gene (reference sequence). CDR3 length equals 15 residues. This clonotype showed up many times. Its matching antigen is unknown. What was amplified from RNA transcripts were TCR beta CDR3 regions. A set of HTBI primers served as the primers for a first-round RT-PCR of the TCR CDR3. TCRdb re-called the multiplex PCR reads with MiXCR, one entry per CDR3 protein. In the table there are roughly 720,000 distinct CDR3 sequences, 15% to 20% of which are singletons. Sequenced input: blood. This clonotype originated in a man over 45 with Graves' hyperthyroidism. The chain uses TRBV19 and TRBJ2-7; the D is unclear. In DNA, the CDR3 is TGTGCCAGTAGTATGCCAGGCCTGAGCTCCTACGAGCAGTACTTC. As protein: CASSMPGLSSYEQYF. Using reference TRBV19 and TRBJ2-7 for the parts outside the CDR3, the full variable domain is DGGITQSPKYLFRKEGQNVTLSCEQNLNHDAMYWYRQDPGQGLRLIYYSQIVNDFQKGDIAEGYSVSREKKESFPLTVTSAQKNPTAFYLCASSMPGLSSYEQYFGPGTRLTVT.